This TCR beta chain derives from a study of Ad26.COV2.S vaccination and SARS-CoV-2 variants. Study-wide results and caveats: There was a possibility that the TCR breadth and depth analyses underestimated total T cell responses. Substantial breadth was reportedly displayed by spike-specific CD8+ and CD4+ T cell responses after vaccination.

Profiling relied on immunoSEQ multiplex PCR, and the TCRdb table lists in-frame clones only, not all of them. The table has 380,000 or so clones, about 83% seen once. The treatment denotes: some 20 received Ad26.COV2.S at low or high dose, single or two shots; about five received placebo; per-sample allocation not given. All samples were drawn on day 63, counting from the first vaccine or placebo injection. Vaccination used an Ad26 vector expressing Wuhan-strain SARS-CoV-2 spike. There are 15 residues in the CDR3. This clone was found once. Its specificity is not known. The chain links TRBV21-1 to TRBJ2-1. TRBV21-1 is listed as a pseudogene. The TCR originated in a person aged 18-60 years who received the Ad26.COV2.S COVID-19 vaccine or a placebo. The specimen comprised peripheral blood, sampled in a trial of Ad26.COV2.S vaccine versus placebo. The CDR3 protein is CASSPRPSSLNEQFF. CDR3 in DNA: TGTGCCAGCAGCCCCCGCCCCAGCTCCCTCAATGAGCAGTTCTTC.